This entry is about one T cell receptor (beta chain). Its antigen remains unidentified. Base quality data are lacking; no much larger clone is found one base away. The sample comes from a study of T cell changes during pregnancy in multiple sclerosis (dated by TCRdb to about 2019). Some background on the complete study: Changes in the T cell repertoire over the course of pregnancy were examined in this study in women with multiple sclerosis.

Libraries were prepared through the immunoSEQ multiplex PCR assay. TCRdb limited this immuneACCESS table to in-frame rearrangements with V and J called. A share of clones is missing; checked studies link under half to unresolved V genes, and the rest is unexplained. The sample table holds some 52,000 clones, of which about 92% were seen once. Together, the top ten hold just under 0.75% of the sample. A distance of 17 bases separates the germline ends of V and J, which lose 6 bases and 8 bases respectively. The CDR3, from cysteine to phenylalanine, totals 14 residues. Only the CDR3 DNA stays, 42 bases, in frame from base 1. CDR1 and CDR2 are read off the germline V gene as SGHVS and FNYEAQ.

This material consisted of CD4+ T cells from peripheral blood mononuclear cells, taken in the third trimester of pregnancy. The receptor comes from a female donor with multiple sclerosis, enrolled in a pregnancy study. In this chain, TRBV7-6 is recombined with TRBJ2-1; the D gene is possibly TRBD2, with 5 bases matching. The CDR3 protein: CASRPLGINHEQFF. The DNA is TGTGCCAGCAGACCACTAGGGATCAACCATGAGCAGTTCTTC.